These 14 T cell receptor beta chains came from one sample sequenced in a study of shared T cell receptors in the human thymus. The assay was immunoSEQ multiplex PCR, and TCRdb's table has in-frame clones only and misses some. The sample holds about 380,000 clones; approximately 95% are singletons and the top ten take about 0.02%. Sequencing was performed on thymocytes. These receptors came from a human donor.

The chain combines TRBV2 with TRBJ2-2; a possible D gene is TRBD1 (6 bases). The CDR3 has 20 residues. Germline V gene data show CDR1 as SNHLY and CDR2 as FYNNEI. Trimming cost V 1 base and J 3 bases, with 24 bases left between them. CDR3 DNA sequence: TGTGCCAGCAGTGAAGGTTTTGGGGGCGGCCAGGGACCAGACACCGGGGAGCTGTTTTTT. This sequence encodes CASSEGFGGGQGPDTGELFF.

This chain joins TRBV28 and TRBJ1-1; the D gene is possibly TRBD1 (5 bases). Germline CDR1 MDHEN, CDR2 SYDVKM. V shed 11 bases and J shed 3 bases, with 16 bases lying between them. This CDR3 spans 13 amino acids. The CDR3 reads CAHGDGRDTEAFF. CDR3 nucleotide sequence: TGTGCCCATGGGGATGGCAGGGACACTGAAGCTTTCTTT.

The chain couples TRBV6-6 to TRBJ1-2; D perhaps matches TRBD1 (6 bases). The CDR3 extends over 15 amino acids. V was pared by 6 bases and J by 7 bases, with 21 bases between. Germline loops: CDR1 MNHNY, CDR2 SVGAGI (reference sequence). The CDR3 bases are TGTGCCAGCAGCCAGACAGGAAATCCACCTTCTGGCTACACCTTC. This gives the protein CASSQTGNPPSGYTF.

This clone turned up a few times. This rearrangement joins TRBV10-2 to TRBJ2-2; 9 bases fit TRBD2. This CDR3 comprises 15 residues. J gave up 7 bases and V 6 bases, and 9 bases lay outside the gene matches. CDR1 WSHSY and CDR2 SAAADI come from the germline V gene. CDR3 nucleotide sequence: TGCGCCAGCAGGTATAGCGGGAGAAGTGGCGGGGAGCTGTTTTTT. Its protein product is CASRYSGRSGGELFF.

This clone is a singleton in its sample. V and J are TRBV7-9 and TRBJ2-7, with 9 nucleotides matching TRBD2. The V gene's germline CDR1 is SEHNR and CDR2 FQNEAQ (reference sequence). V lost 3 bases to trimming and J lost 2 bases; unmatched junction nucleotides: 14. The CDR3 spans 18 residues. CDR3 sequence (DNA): TGTGCCAGCAGCTTTGTGGTTACCCGACTAGCGGATACCTACGAGCAGTACTTC. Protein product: CASSFVVTRLADTYEQYF.

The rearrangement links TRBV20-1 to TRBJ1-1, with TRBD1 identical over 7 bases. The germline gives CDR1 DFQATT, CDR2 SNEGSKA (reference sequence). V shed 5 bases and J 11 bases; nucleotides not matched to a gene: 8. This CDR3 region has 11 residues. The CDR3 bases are TGCAGTGCTCCGCAGGGGGTCGGGGCTTTCTTT. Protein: CSAPQGVGAFF.

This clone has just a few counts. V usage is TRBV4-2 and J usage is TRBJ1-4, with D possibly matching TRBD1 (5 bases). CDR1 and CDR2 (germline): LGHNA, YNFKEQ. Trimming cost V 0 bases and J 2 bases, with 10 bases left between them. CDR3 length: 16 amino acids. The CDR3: CASSQDTGLTNEKLFF. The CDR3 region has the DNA TGTGCCAGCAGCCAAGATACGGGGCTCACTAATGAAAAACTGTTTTTT.

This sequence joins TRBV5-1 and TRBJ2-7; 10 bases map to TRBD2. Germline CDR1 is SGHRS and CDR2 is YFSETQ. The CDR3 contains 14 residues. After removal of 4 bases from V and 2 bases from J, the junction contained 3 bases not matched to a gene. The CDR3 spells CASSRTSGTYEQYF. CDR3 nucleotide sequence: TGCGCCAGCAGCAGGACTAGCGGCACCTACGAGCAGTACTTC. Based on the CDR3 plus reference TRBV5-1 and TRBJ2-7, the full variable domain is KAGVTQTPRYLIKTRGQQVTLSCSPISGHRSVSWYQQTPGQGLQFLFEYFSETQRNKGNFPGRFSGRQFSNSRSEMNVSTLELGDSALYLCASSRTSGTYEQYFGPGTRLTVT.

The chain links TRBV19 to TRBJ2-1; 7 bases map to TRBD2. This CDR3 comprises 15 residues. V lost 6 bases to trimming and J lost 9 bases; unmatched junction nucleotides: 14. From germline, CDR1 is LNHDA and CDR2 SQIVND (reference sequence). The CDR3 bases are TGTGCCAGTAGGCTAGCGGACGGGAGGTGTGGTGAGCAGTTCTTC. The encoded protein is CASRLADGRCGEQFF.

Written as DNA, the CDR3 is TGTGCCAGCAATTTTAGGTACGAGCAGTACTTC. Amino acids: CASNFRYEQYF. The gene calls are TRBV28 and TRBJ2-7; no reliable D call. CDR1 MDHEN and CDR2 SYDVKM come from the germline V gene. V lost 7 bases to trimming and J lost 4 bases, with 8 bases between them. This CDR3 contains 11 residues.

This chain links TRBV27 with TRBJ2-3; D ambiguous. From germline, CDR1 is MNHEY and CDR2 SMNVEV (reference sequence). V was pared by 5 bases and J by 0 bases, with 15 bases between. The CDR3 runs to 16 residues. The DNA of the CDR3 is TGTGCCAGCAGTCCCCGGCCCCGGCCTAGCACAGATACGCAGTATTTT. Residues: CASSPRPRPSTDTQYF.

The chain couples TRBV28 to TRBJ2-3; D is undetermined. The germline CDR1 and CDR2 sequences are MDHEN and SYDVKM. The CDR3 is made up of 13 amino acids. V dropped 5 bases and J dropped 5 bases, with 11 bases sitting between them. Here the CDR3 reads CASSQVVGDTQYF. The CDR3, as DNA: TGTGCCAGCAGTCAGGTGGTCGGAGATACGCAGTATTTT.

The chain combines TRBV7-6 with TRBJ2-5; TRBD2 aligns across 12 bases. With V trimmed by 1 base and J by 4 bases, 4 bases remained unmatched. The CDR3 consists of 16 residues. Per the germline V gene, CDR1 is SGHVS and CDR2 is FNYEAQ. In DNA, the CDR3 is TGTGCCAGCAGCTTAGGGCTAGCGGGAGGGCCAGAGACCCAGTACTTC. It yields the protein CASSLGLAGGPETQYF.

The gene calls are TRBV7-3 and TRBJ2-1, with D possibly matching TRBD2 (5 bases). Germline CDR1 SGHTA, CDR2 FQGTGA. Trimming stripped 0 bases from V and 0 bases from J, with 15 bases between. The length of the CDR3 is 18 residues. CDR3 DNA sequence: TGTGCCAGCAGCTTAACAAAGGTAGCGTACCGCTCCTACAATGAGCAGTTCTTC. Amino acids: CASSLTKVAYRSYNEQFF.